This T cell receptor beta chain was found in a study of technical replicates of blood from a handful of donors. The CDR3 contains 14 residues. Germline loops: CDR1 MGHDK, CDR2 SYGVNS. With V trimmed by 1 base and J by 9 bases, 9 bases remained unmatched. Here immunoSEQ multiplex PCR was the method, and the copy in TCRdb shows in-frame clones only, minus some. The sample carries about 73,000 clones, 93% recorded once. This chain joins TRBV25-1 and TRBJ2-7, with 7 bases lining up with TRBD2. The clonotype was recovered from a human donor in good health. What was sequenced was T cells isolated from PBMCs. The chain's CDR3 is CASSEFNEGGGQYF. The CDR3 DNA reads TGTGCCAGCAGTGAATTTAACGAGGGCGGGGGGCAGTACTTC.